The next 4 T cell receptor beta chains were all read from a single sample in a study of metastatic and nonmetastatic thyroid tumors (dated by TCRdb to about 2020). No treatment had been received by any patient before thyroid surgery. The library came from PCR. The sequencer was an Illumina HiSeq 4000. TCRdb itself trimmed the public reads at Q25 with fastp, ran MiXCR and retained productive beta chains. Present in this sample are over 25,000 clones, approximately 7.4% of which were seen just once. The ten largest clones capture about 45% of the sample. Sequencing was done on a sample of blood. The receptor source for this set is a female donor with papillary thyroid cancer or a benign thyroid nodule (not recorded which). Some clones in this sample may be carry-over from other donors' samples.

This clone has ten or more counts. CDR3 DNA sequence: TGTGCCAGTAGCCTTCAGGGGAACTATGGCTACACCTTC. The encoded protein is CASSLQGNYGYTF. The chain joins TRBV19 to TRBJ1-2; D is perhaps TRBD1 (6 bases). This CDR3 is 13 amino acids long. V dropped 6 bases and J dropped 2 bases, with 10 bases sitting between them. Germline lookup yields CDR1 LNHDA and CDR2 SQIVND (reference sequence). The variable domain in full, with the rest retrieved from reference TRBV19 and TRBJ1-2, is DGGITQSPKYLFRKEGQNVTLSCEQNLNHDAMYWYRQDPGQGLRLIYYSQIVNDFQKGDIAEGYSVSREKKESFPLTVTSAQKNPTAFYLCASSLQGNYGYTFGSGTRLTVV.

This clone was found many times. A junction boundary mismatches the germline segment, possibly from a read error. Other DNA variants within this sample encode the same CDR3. The CDR3 spells CASRQEVLAGSSYNEQFF. In DNA, the CDR3 is TGCGCCAGCAGACAAGAGGTGCTAGCGGGAAGCTCCTACAATGAGCAGTTCTTC. The rearrangement links TRBV4-1 to TRBJ2-1; 9 bases agree with TRBD2. Germline CDR1 reads MGHRA; CDR2 reads YSYEKL. The CDR3 has 18 residues.

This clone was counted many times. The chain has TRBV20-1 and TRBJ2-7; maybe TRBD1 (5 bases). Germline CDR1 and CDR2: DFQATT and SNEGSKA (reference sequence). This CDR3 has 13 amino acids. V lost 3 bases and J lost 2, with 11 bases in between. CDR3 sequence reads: CSARFRAAYEQYF. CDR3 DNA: TGCAGTGCTAGGTTCAGGGCAGCCTACGAGCAGTACTTC.

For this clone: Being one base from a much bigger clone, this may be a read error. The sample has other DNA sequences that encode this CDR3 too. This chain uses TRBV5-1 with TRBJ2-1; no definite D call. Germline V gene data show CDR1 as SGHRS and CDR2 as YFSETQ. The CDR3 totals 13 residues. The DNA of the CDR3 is TGTGCAAGCAGCTTAGGATATAACAATGAGCAGTTCTTC. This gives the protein CASSLGYNNEQFF.